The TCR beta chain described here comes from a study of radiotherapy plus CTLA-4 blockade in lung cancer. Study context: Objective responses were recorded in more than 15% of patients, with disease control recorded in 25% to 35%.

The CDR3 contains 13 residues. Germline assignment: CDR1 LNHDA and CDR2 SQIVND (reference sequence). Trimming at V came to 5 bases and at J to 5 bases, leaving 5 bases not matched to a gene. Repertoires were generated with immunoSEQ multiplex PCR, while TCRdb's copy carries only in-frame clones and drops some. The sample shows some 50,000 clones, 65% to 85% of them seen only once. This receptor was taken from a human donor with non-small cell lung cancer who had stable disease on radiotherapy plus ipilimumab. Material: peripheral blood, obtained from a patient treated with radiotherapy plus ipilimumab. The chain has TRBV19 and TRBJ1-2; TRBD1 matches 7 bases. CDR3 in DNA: TGTGCCAGTAGTTTCTCAGGGGGGTATGGCTACACCTTC. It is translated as CASSFSGGYGYTF.